What follows are 25 T cell receptor beta chains derived from one specimen sequenced in a study of cytomegalovirus exposure and HLA in healthy donors. With 60 Vbeta and 13 Jbeta primers, the PCR was carried out. Some clones are missing from TCRdb's copy, which holds only in-frame ones; the method was immunoSEQ multiplex PCR. Here the sample spans 75,000 to 85,000 clones, over 70% being singletons. Sequenced material: PBMCs. These receptors all come from a male donor in good health and CMV-seronegative.

A remark on this clone: The junction and the germline gene differ at one end; a read error may be behind it. This specimen includes other DNA sequences encoding the same CDR3. V usage is TRBV19 and J usage is TRBJ2-1, with 8 positions matching TRBD2. The CDR3 is made up of 16 amino acids. Germline V gene lookup returns CDR1 LNHDA and CDR2 SQIVND (reference sequence). The chain's CDR3 is CASSMYGAGAYNEQFF. CDR3 bases: TGCGCCAGTAGTATGTATGGAGCGGGAGCCTACAATGAGCAGTTCTTC. Looking up the rest from reference TRBV19 and TRBJ2-1 gives the full variable domain: DGGITQSPKYLFRKEGQNVTLSCEQNLNHDAMYWYRQDPGQGLRLIYYSQIVNDFQKGDIAEGYSVSREKKESFPLTVTSAQKNPTAFYLCASSMYGAGAYNEQFFGPGTRLTVL.

This clone has a handful of counts. The genes are TRBV6-6 and TRBJ2-7; D remains unclear. There are 14 residues in the CDR3. CDR1 and CDR2 from the germline V gene are MNHNY and SVGAGI (reference sequence). V was clipped by 4 bases and J by 0 bases, with 10 bases between them. CDR3 residues: CASSSSGHSYEQYF. The DNA for the CDR3 is TGTGCCAGCAGTTCGTCAGGCCACTCCTACGAGCAGTACTTC.

The chain couples TRBV29-1 to TRBJ2-7, with 14 bases fitting TRBD2. V was clipped by 5 bases and J by 0 bases; unmatched bases: 12. Germline CDR1 reads SQVTM; CDR2 reads ANQGSEA. This CDR3 is built from 18 residues. CDR3 region: CSVKGQTGTSGSSYEQYF. The CDR3 DNA is TGCAGCGTTAAAGGACAGACCGGGACTAGCGGGAGCTCCTACGAGCAGTACTTC.

V is TRBV5-1 and J is TRBJ2-3; TRBD2 is a possible D gene (6 bases). Germline CDR1 SGHRS, CDR2 YFSETQ. V lost 1 base to trimming and J lost 0 bases, with 15 bases between them. This CDR3 contains 17 residues. The CDR3 reads CASSLHSLATSTDTQYF. The CDR3 DNA sequence: TGCGCCAGCAGCTTGCATTCTCTAGCGACTAGCACAGATACGCAGTATTTT.

V gene TRBV19 combines with J gene TRBJ1-1, with TRBD1 matching over 7 bases. The V segment lost 9 bases and the J segment 1 base; nucleotides outside the gene matches: 5. CDR1 is LNHDA, CDR2 SQIVND, per germline (reference sequence). The CDR3 extends over 13 amino acids. The CDR3 loop is CASRTGGNTEAFF. For the CDR3, the DNA is TGTGCCAGCCGGACAGGAGGGAACACTGAAGCTTTCTTT.

The CDR3 sequence: CASSFGTGSQETQYF. CDR3 in DNA: TGCGCCAGCAGCTTCGGGACAGGGTCCCAAGAGACCCAGTACTTC. This chain uses TRBV5-1 with TRBJ2-5; 9 bases are a match to TRBD1. CDR3 size: 15 residues. Unmatched junction bases numbered 3, after V lost 2 bases and J lost 1 base. CDR1 is SGHRS, CDR2 YFSETQ, per germline.

The chain recombines TRBV9 with TRBJ2-3; D is ambiguous. With 4 bases removed from V and 2 bases from J, the gap between germline ends came to 8 bases. Germline CDR1 reads SGDLS; CDR2 reads YYNGEE. The CDR3 is made up of 13 amino acids. In DNA form, the CDR3 reads TGTGCCAGCAGCTCCAGCGTCACAGATACGCAGTATTTT. The encoded protein is CASSSSVTDTQYF. Using reference TRBV9 and TRBJ2-3 for the parts outside the CDR3, the full variable domain is DSGVTQTPKHLITATGQRVTLRCSPRSGDLSVYWYQQSLDQGLQFLIQYYNGEERAKGNILERFSAQQFPDLHSELNLSSLELGDSALYFCASSSSVTDTQYFGPGTRLTVL.

The chain has TRBV4-2 and TRBJ2-1; TRBD2 matches at 7 bases. The CDR3 totals 14 residues. V trimming: 1 base; J trimming: 4 bases; junction bases outside the gene matches: 1. CDR1 LGHNA and CDR2 YNFKEQ come from the germline V gene. CDR3 in DNA: TGTGCCAGCAGCCAAGGGACTAGATACAATGAGCAGTTCTTC. It encodes CASSQGTRYNEQFF.

This sequence joins TRBV9 and TRBJ2-1; unclear D gene. CDR1 is SGDLS and CDR2 is YYNGEE in the germline V gene. Deletions cut 0 bases from V and 7 bases from J, with 11 bases between. There are 14 residues in the CDR3. The CDR3 region is CASSVGAASNEQFF. CDR3 DNA: TGTGCCAGCAGCGTAGGAGCTGCATCAAATGAGCAGTTCTTC.

This clone was observed a few times. The germline gene is not matched at one end of the junction; a read error may be the cause. This chain connects TRBV18 to TRBJ2-3; 7 bases are shared with TRBD1. Germline values: CDR1 KGHSH, CDR2 LQKENI. The CDR3 runs to 15 residues. CDR3 DNA sequence: TGTGCCAGCTCGCCACAGGGGCCCACTGGAGATACGCAGTATTTT. Translation: CASSPQGPTGDTQYF.

For this clone: Its ends do not fully match the called genes, so a read error is possible. V gene TRBV2 combines with J gene TRBJ1-2, with D possibly matching TRBD1 (6 bases). Germline lookup yields CDR1 SNHLY and CDR2 FYNNEI. This CDR3 has 16 amino acids. The CDR3, as DNA: TGTGCCAGCAGTGAACCCATCGGGGGGCCCTCCTATGGCTACCCCTTC. It translates to CASSEPIGGPSYGYPF.

This clone was observed a few times. This chain joins TRBV7-9 and TRBJ1-5; 10 bases are shared with TRBD1. Per germline, CDR1 SEHNR and CDR2 FQNEAQ (reference sequence). J lost 7 bases, V lost 5 bases, and 5 bases had no gene match. The CDR3 extends over 14 amino acids. The CDR3 sequence: CASSQGQGMQPQHF. The CDR3 DNA is TGTGCCAGCAGCCAGGGACAGGGGATGCAGCCCCAGCATTTT.

The J gene is TRBJ1-3, the V gene TRBV4-3, with 12 bases matching TRBD1. The CDR3 length is 16 residues. The germline gives CDR1 LGHNA, CDR2 YSLEER. V trimming: 3 bases; J trimming: 7 bases; junction bases outside the gene matches: 7. The CDR3 here is CASSQGGQGAGNTIYF. The CDR3 DNA sequence: TGCGCCAGCAGCCAGGGGGGACAGGGGGCGGGGAACACCATATATTTT.

This clone was counted between two and nine times. The chain links TRBV5-1 to TRBJ1-2; D is uncertain. V was clipped by 1 base and J by 0 bases, with 10 bases between them. Germline V gene lookup returns CDR1 SGHRS and CDR2 YFSETQ. The CDR3 is made up of 15 amino acids. The CDR3: CASSLSPGTNYGYTF. CDR3 sequence (DNA): TGCGCCAGCAGCTTGTCCCCAGGAACTAACTATGGCTACACCTTC. Based on the CDR3 plus reference TRBV5-1 and TRBJ1-2, the full variable domain is KAGVTQTPRYLIKTRGQQVTLSCSPISGHRSVSWYQQTPGQGLQFLFEYFSETQRNKGNFPGRFSGRQFSNSRSEMNVSTLELGDSALYLCASSLSPGTNYGYTFGSGTRLTVV.

In this sample, this clone turned up a few times. V gene TRBV5-1 combines with J gene TRBJ2-7; D not certain. The V gene's germline CDR1 is SGHRS and CDR2 YFSETQ. Trimming took 5 bases from V and 7 from J, leaving 10 bases between them. The CDR3 is made up of 11 amino acids. CDR3 loop: CASRLSGEQYF. In nucleotides, the CDR3 is TGCGCCAGCAGACTTAGTGGTGAGCAGTACTTC.

This clone was seen only once. This chain connects TRBV10-1 to TRBJ2-7, with TRBD2 as a possible D gene (5 bases). This CDR3 comprises 15 residues. Per germline, CDR1 WNHNN and CDR2 SYGVQD (reference sequence). Trimming took off 0 bases at V and 3 bases at J, with 12 bases between the two ends. The CDR3 DNA is TGCGCCAGCAGTGAGTCGAGGGAAGGAAACTACGAGCAGTACTTC. This codes for CASSESREGNYEQYF.

V gene TRBV5-1 combines with J gene TRBJ1-3; D is possibly TRBD1 (5 bases). Trimming cost V 0 bases and J 2 bases, with 9 bases left between them. The CDR3 is 15 residues long. CDR1 is SGHRS and CDR2 is YFSETQ in the germline V gene. The chain's CDR3 is CASSLASGTGNTIYF. CDR3 DNA sequence: TGCGCCAGCAGCTTGGCCTCAGGGACTGGAAACACCATATATTTT.

Only a few counts were recorded for this clone. The chain uses TRBV7-2 and TRBJ2-5, with 10 bases identical to TRBD1. CDR1 and CDR2 (germline): SGHTA, FQGNSA. The CDR3 runs to 15 residues. With 5 bases clipped from V and 5 bases from J, the junction kept 8 bases outside the gene matches. The DNA of the CDR3 is TGTGCCAGCAGCCCCCGGGACAGGGGTTCCGAGACCCAGTACTTC. Translating gives CASSPRDRGSETQYF.

The gene calls are TRBV14 and TRBJ1-4; 7 bases are shared with TRBD1. The ends lost 4 bases at V and 11 bases at J; junction bases unmatched: 4. Germline V gives CDR1 SGHDN, CDR2 FVKESK. The CDR3 spans 12 residues. DNA of the CDR3: TGTGCCAGCAGCCCAGACAGGGTTAAACTGTTTTTT. It yields the protein CASSPDRVKLFF.

The chain recombines TRBV14 with TRBJ2-3, with TRBD1 matching over 7 bases. The CDR3 covers 15 residues. Germline CDR1 and CDR2: SGHDN and FVKESK. Trimming at V came to 4 bases and at J to 5 bases, leaving 9 bases not matched to a gene. CDR3 in amino acids: CASSPTRQGGDTQYF. DNA of the CDR3: TGTGCCAGCAGCCCTACTCGACAGGGTGGAGATACGCAGTATTTT.

The chain is built from TRBV2 and TRBJ2-1; 12 nucleotides agree with TRBD2. J lost 3 bases, V lost 4 bases, and 4 bases had no gene match. The germline V gene has CDR1 SNHLY and CDR2 FYNNEI. The CDR3 sequence is 16 residues long. CDR3 coding DNA: TGTGCCAGCAGTGCCCAGACTAGCGGGAGCTACAATGAGCAGTTCTTC. This sequence encodes CASSAQTSGSYNEQFF.

This clone was detected only once. This chain uses TRBV5-1 with TRBJ2-1; D is undetermined. V gave up 0 bases and J gave up 6 bases, with 7 bases separating them. This CDR3 is built from 13 residues. Germline lookup yields CDR1 SGHRS and CDR2 YFSETQ. The CDR3 coding sequence is TGCGCCAGCAGCTTGGGTGACACCAATGAGCAGTTCTTC. Its protein is CASSLGDTNEQFF. The variable domain in full, with the rest retrieved from reference TRBV5-1 and TRBJ2-1, is KAGVTQTPRYLIKTRGQQVTLSCSPISGHRSVSWYQQTPGQGLQFLFEYFSETQRNKGNFPGRFSGRQFSNSRSEMNVSTLELGDSALYLCASSLGDTNEQFFGPGTRLTVL.

The rearrangement joins TRBV5-5 to TRBJ2-3; 7 bases fit TRBD2. The CDR3 length is 18 residues. In germline, CDR1 is SGHKS, CDR2 YYEKEE (reference sequence). V trimming: 0 bases; J trimming: 2 bases; junction bases outside the gene matches: 12. CDR3 sequence: CASSLAGGYSPYTDTQYF. The CDR3 nucleotides read TGTGCCAGCAGCTTGGCCGGGGGGTACAGCCCCTACACAGATACGCAGTATTTT.

The J gene is TRBJ2-3, the V gene TRBV11-3, with TRBD2 matching over 14 bases. Germline CDR1 is SGHNT and CDR2 is YENEEA. The CDR3 loop spans 16 amino acids. Trimming removed 3 bases from V and 6 bases from J; junction bases left unmatched: 5. CDR3 amino acids: CASSLGLAGAGDTQYF. Written as DNA, the CDR3 is TGTGCCAGCAGCTTGGGACTAGCGGGAGCCGGGGATACGCAGTATTTT. The complete variable domain, with remaining parts taken from reference TRBV11-3 and TRBJ2-3, reads EAGVVQSPRYKIIEKKQPVAFWCNPISGHNTLYWYLQNLGQGPELLIRYENEEAVDDSQLPKDRFSAERLKGVDSTLKIQPAELGDSAVYLCASSLGLAGAGDTQYFGPGTRLTVL.

The rearrangement uses TRBV5-1 and TRBJ1-1; possibly TRBD1 for D (6 bases). The germline CDR1 and CDR2 sequences are SGHRS and YFSETQ. The germline V and J ends were trimmed by 3 bases and 0 bases, with 9 bases remaining between them. The CDR3 extends over 14 amino acids. CDR3 DNA sequence: TGCGCCAGCAGCTCCGACAGGTTGAACACTGAAGCTTTCTTT. It encodes CASSSDRLNTEAFF.